Sequencing of this T cell receptor (beta chain) was carried out in a study of blood T cell repertoires in COVID-19 (dated by TCRdb to about 2020). About the full investigation: Samples from collaborators originated in the United States, Italy and Spain and spanned both the acute and convalescent phases of COVID-19. The material from the prospective study consisted of cDNA or gDNA derived from T cells, B-cell-depleted T cells, or PBMCs. The dataset comprised deeply sampled blood TCRbeta repertoires from subjects exposed to, actively infected with, or recovered from COVID-19. A freely available public database, intended as a resource for researchers studying the immune response to SARS-CoV-2, is where the repertoires were released. The samples were drawn from two sources: the first 160 participants of the ongoing ImmuneRACE study, and fewer than 1,500 subjects contributed by 6 global collaborators. The sample metadata nearly always contained a de-identified subject ID, COVID-19 status, age in years and sex. HLA class I and class II types, where available, came from metadata supplied by the sample provider rather than from assay-based typing.

At one collaborating source in Seattle, patients were enrolled during active infection and were followed longitudinally through the course of disease. The collaborating institutions used their own protocols to collect whole blood in K2EDTA tubes. Collaborator samples were shipped for TCRbeta analysis as frozen whole blood, isolated PBMCs, or DNA extracted from either sample type. TCRbeta CDR3 regions were amplified from genomic DNA using the immunoSEQ Assay, a bias-controlled multiplex PCR. On the study's bioinformatics: The number of nucleated cells in each sample was estimated from the amplification of reference gene primers within the assay. To quantify the absolute abundance of each unique TCRbeta CDR3 rearrangement, sequence reads were collapsed and filtered. Productive Simpson clonality was computed per sample as the square root of Simpson's diversity index over productive rearrangements. What TCRdb holds here is the immuneACCESS table cut down to in-frame rearrangements. Part of the clones is not present; checked against another copy, under half of the missing clones reflect an unresolved V gene, and the others are unexplained. V, J and clone size were drawn from that table, and D and trimming were deduced from the DNA. Here the sample has about 500,000 clones; roughly nine tenths occur a single time. The top ten clones comprise roughly 8.3% of the sample.

With respect to this clone: The antigen this receptor binds is unknown. Nothing much larger sits one base from this clone, and base qualities are not available.

From cysteine to phenylalanine, the CDR3 is 13 amino acids long. The kept DNA is CDR3 alone, 39 bases in frame from the first base. V and J lose 5 bases and 4 bases, and a span of 11 bases separates them. What the study reported, not specific to this receptor: Clinical and demographic metadata were provided uncurated, with the amount varying by source and participant.

The material sequenced was peripheral blood. The sequence came from a woman between 50 and 59 years old with COVID-19, enrolled during active disease. Rearrangement joined TRBV12-3 or TRBV12-4 to TRBJ1-1; the D gene remains uncertain. The DNA sequence is given as TGTGCCAGCAGTCCCCGGCCGGGCACTGAAGCTTTCTTT. The resulting protein is CASSPRPGTEAFF.